The 28 T cell receptor beta chains presented below share a single source sample, sequenced in a study of cytomegalovirus exposure and HLA in healthy donors. With 60 Vbeta and 13 Jbeta primers, the PCR was carried out. Only in-frame clones appear in the TCRdb table, and some are missing; sequencing was by immunoSEQ multiplex PCR. Of tens of thousands of clones listed, around three quarters were seen once; the top ten hold approximately 1.5%. What was sequenced was PBMCs. The receptors were gathered from a female donor in good health and CMV-seronegative.

This clone was observed a handful of times. The CDR3 sequence is CASSFFGMVKMNTEAFF. CDR3 in DNA: TGTGCCAGCAGCTTCTTCGGGATGGTTAAAATGAACACTGAAGCTTTCTTT. The chain uses TRBV7-9 and TRBJ1-1, with D hard to call. This CDR3 region has 17 residues. V was clipped by 3 bases and J by 0 bases, with 17 bases between them. Germline V lookup: CDR1 SEHNR, CDR2 FQNEAQ (reference sequence).

The gene calls are TRBV18 and TRBJ1-1, with D unclear. The germline V and J ends were trimmed by 3 bases and 4 bases, with 15 bases remaining between them. Germline CDR1 reads KGHSH; CDR2 reads LQKENI. This CDR3 is built from 15 residues. The CDR3 reads CASSPRLSGSTEAFF. DNA of the CDR3: TGTGCCAGCTCACCGCGGCTAAGTGGCTCCACTGAAGCTTTCTTT.

The chain couples TRBV5-6 to TRBJ1-1, with D possibly being TRBD1 (5 bases). Per germline, CDR1 SGHDT and CDR2 YYEEEE. This CDR3 spans 14 amino acids. Deletions cut 4 bases from V and 2 bases from J, with 12 bases between. The CDR3, as DNA: TGTGCCAGCAGCGGCGGACACCGAAACACTGAAGCTTTCTTT. Residues: CASSGGHRNTEAFF. Based on the CDR3 plus reference TRBV5-6 and TRBJ1-1, the full variable domain is DAGVTQSPTHLIKTRGQQVTLRCSPKSGHDTVSWYQQALGQGPQFIFQYYEEEERQRGNFPDRFSGHQFPNYSSELNVNALLLGDSALYLCASSGGHRNTEAFFGQGTRLTVV.

Only one count was recorded for this clone. The chain employs TRBV7-2 and TRBJ1-6; 8 nucleotides line up with TRBD1. The CDR3 covers 16 residues. Looked up from germline, CDR1 is SGHTA and CDR2 is FQGNSA. After removal of 4 bases from V and 4 bases from J, the junction contained 6 bases not matched to a gene. The CDR3 nucleotides read TGTGCCAGCAGCTCCCGGGGGACAGGATATAATTCACCCCTCCACTTT. It specifies CASSSRGTGYNSPLHF.

The chain is built from TRBV6-6 and TRBJ1-4; a possible D gene is TRBD1 (5 bases). The germline V and J ends were trimmed by 0 bases and 1 base, with 9 bases remaining between them. Germline values: CDR1 MNHNY, CDR2 SVGAGI (reference sequence). The CDR3 runs to 16 residues. The CDR3 loop reads CASSYSSGVTNEKLFF. CDR3 coding DNA: TGTGCCAGCAGTTACTCTTCGGGGGTAACTAATGAAAAACTGTTTTTT.

The V and J genes are TRBV4-3 and TRBJ1-6; 9 nucleotides line up with TRBD1. After removal of 1 base from V and 8 bases from J, the junction contained 3 bases not matched to a gene. CDR3 size: 15 residues. Germline V lookup: CDR1 LGHNA, CDR2 YSLEER. The CDR3: CASSQGGQGYSPLHF. The CDR3 DNA reads as TGCGCCAGCAGCCAAGGCGGACAGGGGTATTCACCCCTCCACTTT.

The chain joins TRBV6-6 to TRBJ1-5; the D gene is possibly TRBD1 (5 bases). V was cut by 7 bases and J by 4 bases, with 14 bases left in between. Germline CDR1 is MNHNY and CDR2 is SVGAGI (reference sequence). This CDR3 spans 14 amino acids. CDR3 sequence: CASTAGRANQPQHF. The CDR3 nucleotides read TGTGCCAGCACCGCCGGCAGGGCTAATCAGCCCCAGCATTTT.

This chain joins TRBV14 and TRBJ2-7; 7 bases fit TRBD2. This CDR3 is 15 amino acids long. Per germline, CDR1 SGHDN and CDR2 FVKESK. V was pared by 1 base and J by 3 bases, with 6 bases of the junction left unmatched. In DNA, the CDR3 is TGTGCCAGCAGCCAAGTAAATCGGGGGGTCTACGAGCAGTACTTC. Amino acid sequence: CASSQVNRGVYEQYF. The full variable domain, its missing parts supplied by reference TRBV14 and TRBJ2-7, is EAGVTQFPSHSVIEKGQTVTLRCDPISGHDNLYWYRRVMGKEIKFLLHFVKESKQDESGMPNNRFLAERTGGTYSTLKVQPAELEDSGVYFCASSQVNRGVYEQYFGPGTRLTVT.

To note about this clone: Other DNA sequences of this sample code for an identical CDR3. The CDR3: CAISEQGKNTEAFF. CDR3 DNA: TGTGCCATCAGTGAGCAGGGAAAGAACACTGAAGCTTTCTTT. The chain has TRBV10-3 and TRBJ1-1, with D perhaps TRBD1 (5 bases). Trimming removed 2 bases at V and 1 base at J, with 8 bases between. The CDR3 runs to 14 residues. CDR1 and CDR2 from the germline V gene are ENHRY and SYGVKD.

V and J are TRBV5-5 and TRBJ2-7; D unclear. CDR1 SGHKS and CDR2 YYEKEE come from the germline V gene (reference sequence). Trimming cost V 0 bases and J 1 base, with 8 bases left between them. The CDR3 spans 14 residues. As DNA, the CDR3 is TGTGCCAGCAGCTTGGGACACCATTCCTACGAGCAGTACTTC. This translates into CASSLGHHSYEQYF.

V usage is TRBV18 and J usage is TRBJ1-1; 7 nucleotides align to TRBD1. V lost 3 bases to trimming and J lost 0 bases; unmatched junction nucleotides: 4. The CDR3 has 15 residues. CDR1 is KGHSH and CDR2 is LQKENI in the germline V gene. In DNA form, the CDR3 reads TGTGCCAGCTCACCGCAACAGGGGTTGAACACTGAAGCTTTCTTT. It translates to CASSPQQGLNTEAFF.

This rearrangement joins TRBV5-3 to TRBJ2-1; 10 nucleotides align to TRBD1. TRBV5-3 is sorted into the ORF group, with uncertain function. This CDR3 contains 16 residues. V gave up 0 bases and J gave up 4 bases; unmatched junction bases: 4. The CDR3 DNA is TGTGCCAGAAGCTTGGGTCCGGGACAGGGGTACAATGAGCAGTTCTTC. It specifies CARSLGPGQGYNEQFF.

V is TRBV7-3 and J is TRBJ2-7; 7 positions agree with TRBD2. This CDR3 region has 16 residues. The germline V gene has CDR1 SGHTA and CDR2 FQGTGA. The V segment lost 5 bases and the J segment 6 bases; nucleotides outside the gene matches: 16. Written as DNA, the CDR3 is TGTGCCAGCAGCCCCTCTGCTGGGACTACTAGCTTCGAGCAGTACTTC. Translated: CASSPSAGTTSFEQYF.

The rearrangement links TRBV5-4 to TRBJ2-6; 8 bases map to TRBD1. V shed 2 bases and J 2 bases; nucleotides not matched to a gene: 3. The germline V gene encodes CDR1 SGHNT and CDR2 YYREEE (reference sequence). This CDR3 comprises 16 residues. The CDR3 DNA reads as TGTGCCAGCAGCTTCTGGACAGGGACTGGGGCCAACGTCCTGACTTTC. Encoded protein: CASSFWTGTGANVLTF.

The chain employs TRBV4-1 and TRBJ2-7; TRBD2 matches at 11 bases. The CDR3 length is 17 residues. V lost 4 bases, J lost 2 bases, and 10 bases stayed unmatched. From germline, CDR1 is MGHRA and CDR2 YSYEKL. DNA of the CDR3: TGCGCCAGCAGCCCATTAACACTAGCGGGGGCGACCTACGAGCAGTACTTC. Its translation is CASSPLTLAGATYEQYF.

In this sample, this clone turned up a few times. The same CDR3 is also encoded by other DNA sequences in this sample. CDR3 DNA sequence: TGTGCCAGCAGCCGAGAGGACAGGGGGTTTACCAATTCACCCCTCCACTTT. This encodes CASSREDRGFTNSPLHF. The V gene is TRBV4-2, the J gene TRBJ1-6; 10 positions match TRBD1. V was clipped by 4 bases and J by 7 bases; unmatched bases: 10. Germline lookup yields CDR1 LGHNA and CDR2 YNFKEQ. This CDR3 spans 17 amino acids.

This chain uses TRBV11-2 with TRBJ1-6; 7 nucleotides agree with TRBD1. This CDR3 comprises 13 residues. Germline CDR1 and CDR2: SGHAT and FQNNGV. The V gene end was trimmed by 5 bases and the J gene end by 10 bases; junction bases not matched to a gene: 5. The CDR3 nucleotides are TGTGCCAGCAGCCCCCCCAGGGGGTCACCCCTCCACTTT. Its protein product is CASSPPRGSPLHF.

V is TRBV2 and J is TRBJ1-6, with TRBD1 matching over 9 bases. From germline, CDR1 is SNHLY and CDR2 FYNNEI. The V and J ends lost 7 bases and 0 bases, in that order; junction bases with no gene match: 19. The CDR3 extends over 21 amino acids. The CDR3 is CASIRGRGGQGSLSYNSPLHF. For the CDR3, the DNA is TGTGCCAGCATAAGGGGCCGAGGGGGACAGGGATCTCTCTCCTATAATTCACCCCTCCACTTT.

As concerns this clone: The junction does not match germline at one end; this may be a read error. The rearrangement links TRBV14 to TRBJ1-2; perhaps TRBD1 as D (5 bases). The CDR3 consists of 15 residues. Germline V CDR1 and CDR2: SGHDN, FVKESK. In DNA form, the CDR3 reads TGTGCCAGCAGCCAAAGTGCCTACCGGGACTATGACTACACCTTC. Residues: CASSQSAYRDYDYTF. Drawing the rest from reference TRBV14 and TRBJ1-2, the complete variable domain is EAGVTQFPSHSVIEKGQTVTLRCDPISGHDNLYWYRRVMGKEIKFLLHFVKESKQDESGMPNNRFLAERTGGTYSTLKVQPAELEDSGVYFCASSQSAYRDYDYTFGSGTRLTVV.

The rearrangement joins TRBV5-1 to TRBJ2-7, with 8 nucleotides matching TRBD1. The CDR3 loop spans 15 amino acids. V lost 0 bases, J lost 4 bases, and 6 bases stayed unmatched. CDR1 is SGHRS and CDR2 is YFSETQ in the germline V gene. CDR3 region: CASSLEWDRSYEQYF. CDR3 sequence (DNA): TGCGCCAGCAGCTTGGAGTGGGACAGGTCTTACGAGCAGTACTTC. The whole variable domain, filled in from reference TRBV5-1 and TRBJ2-7, reads KAGVTQTPRYLIKTRGQQVTLSCSPISGHRSVSWYQQTPGQGLQFLFEYFSETQRNKGNFPGRFSGRQFSNSRSEMNVSTLELGDSALYLCASSLEWDRSYEQYFGPGTRLTVT.

This chain links TRBV5-1 with TRBJ1-1; TRBD1 is a possible D gene (5 bases). The CDR3 sequence is 17 residues long. Germline loops: CDR1 SGHRS, CDR2 YFSETQ. The V and J ends lost 0 bases and 1 base respectively, with 16 bases between them. CDR3 bases: TGCGCCAGCAGCTTGGTCCAGGGAGGGTGGGGGAACACTGAAGCTTTCTTT. Protein product: CASSLVQGGWGNTEAFF. Looking up the rest from reference TRBV5-1 and TRBJ1-1 gives the full variable domain: KAGVTQTPRYLIKTRGQQVTLSCSPISGHRSVSWYQQTPGQGLQFLFEYFSETQRNKGNFPGRFSGRQFSNSRSEMNVSTLELGDSALYLCASSLVQGGWGNTEAFFGQGTRLTVV.

The rearrangement joins TRBV10-3 to TRBJ1-2, with D perhaps matching TRBD1 (5 bases). The CDR3 is 14 residues long. The ends were cut back, 0 bases at V and 8 bases at J, with 13 bases in the middle. Germline V gene data show CDR1 as ENHRY and CDR2 as SYGVKD. The CDR3 DNA reads TGTGCCATCAGTGAGTCGGTGCTGGGGCGCGGCTACACCTTC. This gives the protein CAISESVLGRGYTF.

The rearrangement links TRBV5-1 to TRBJ1-2; 7 bases match TRBD1. Unmatched junction bases numbered 5, after V lost 0 bases and J lost 0 bases. CDR1 and CDR2 from the germline V gene are SGHRS and YFSETQ. This CDR3 is 16 amino acids long. The CDR3 loop reads CASSLGRTGANYGYTF. The CDR3 region has the DNA TGCGCCAGCAGCTTGGGAAGGACAGGAGCTAACTATGGCTACACCTTC.

This clone has a single count. J is TRBJ2-5 and V is TRBV4-1; D not certain. The CDR3 has 14 residues. In germline, CDR1 is MGHRA, CDR2 YSYEKL. Trimming removed 1 base from V and 5 bases from J, with 11 bases in between. CDR3 loop: CASSQAGRAETQYF. The CDR3 bases are TGCGCCAGCAGCCAAGCGGGTAGAGCGGAGACCCAGTACTTC.

V gene TRBV9 combines with J gene TRBJ2-1, with 16 nucleotides matching TRBD2. This CDR3 has 16 residues. V shed 3 bases and J 4 bases; nucleotides not matched to a gene: 1. Germline V lookup: CDR1 SGDLS, CDR2 YYNGEE. In DNA, the CDR3 is TGTGCCAGCAGCGAGGGACTAGCGGGGGGGTACAATGAGCAGTTCTTC. Its protein is CASSEGLAGGYNEQFF.

The sample holds one count of this clone. The chain carries TRBV5-1 and TRBJ2-2, with D tentatively TRBD2 (6 bases). The length of the CDR3 is 16 residues. The germline V and J ends were trimmed by 4 bases and 2 bases, with 15 bases remaining between them. Germline values: CDR1 SGHRS, CDR2 YFSETQ. The chain's CDR3 is CASSSRGTENTGELFF. CDR3 sequence (DNA): TGCGCCAGCAGCAGCCGGGGGACGGAAAACACCGGGGAGCTGTTTTTT.

The chain employs TRBV19 and TRBJ1-1; D remains unclear. Per germline, CDR1 LNHDA and CDR2 SQIVND (reference sequence). This CDR3 has 15 residues. V was shortened by 3 bases and J by 2 bases, with 13 bases between the two germline ends. CDR3 sequence reads: CASSMVSRPNTEAFF. The CDR3 DNA reads as TGTGCCAGTAGTATGGTCTCCAGGCCAAACACTGAAGCTTTCTTT.

The chain employs TRBV27 and TRBJ2-7; D might be TRBD2 (7 bases). CDR1 is MNHEY and CDR2 is SMNVEV in the germline V gene (reference sequence). The CDR3 consists of 15 residues. V dropped 0 bases and J dropped 6 bases, with 15 bases sitting between them. As DNA, the CDR3 is TGTGCCAGCAGTTTATCGGGGGCACGGGGGGTCGAGCAGTACTTC. As protein: CASSLSGARGVEQYF.